These 3 T cell receptor beta chains were all obtained from the same sample, sequenced in a study of T cell responses to AZD1222 COVID-19 vaccine (dated by TCRdb to the early 2020s). The time point label for this specimen denotes: baseline before first vaccination. The intended sense of this specimen's treatment or condition label: meningococcal conjugate vaccine given as trial control. Libraries were made using the immunoSEQ multiplex PCR assay. TCRdb carries this immuneACCESS record with in-frame sequences only. Its versions omit some clonotypes, under half of them owing to an unresolved V gene in the studies checked, with the rest unexplained. The sample table holds some 95,000 clones, of which roughly 89% were seen once. In total, the top ten clones hold roughly 2.8% of the sample. The specimen comprised peripheral blood, sampled on day 0 of MenACWY control vaccination. These receptors all stem from an adult in good health.

In this sample, this clone turned up a few times. The genes are TRBV7-9 and TRBJ2-2; the D gene could be TRBD1 or TRBD2 (6 bases each). V lost 5 bases and J 5 bases, leaving 12 bases between the germline ends. Per germline, CDR1 SEHNR and CDR2 FQNEAQ (reference sequence). This CDR3 contains 14 residues. The CDR3 DNA follows: TGTGCCAGCAGCCCTCCGGGGGCAACCGGGGAGCTGTTTTTT. Encoded protein: CASSPPGATGELFF.

This CDR3 is CASSPNTGLGHNEQFF. The CDR3, as DNA: TGCGCCAGCAGTCCCAATACGGGGTTGGGGCACAATGAGCAGTTCTTC. The chain employs TRBV5-1 and TRBJ2-1; D might be TRBD1 or TRBD2, each matching 5 bases. Germline V lookup: CDR1 SGHRS, CDR2 YFSETQ. The V and J ends lost 5 bases and 5 bases respectively, with 20 bases between them. This CDR3 is built from 16 residues.

The rearrangement links TRBV30 to TRBJ2-7; 7 bases match TRBD2. The V and J ends lost 2 bases and 6 bases, in that order; junction bases with no gene match: 7. The CDR3 covers 13 residues. Germline values: CDR1 GTSNPN, CDR2 SVGIG (reference sequence). DNA of the CDR3: TGTGCCTGGAGTCGGGGAGGGGAGAGCGAGCAGTACTTC. It translates to CAWSRGGESEQYF.